Listed below are T cell receptor beta chains from one sample, sequenced in a study of cytomegalovirus exposure and HLA in healthy donors. Sequencing was performed with immunoSEQ multiplex PCR; in TCRdb, only in-frame clones are kept and a portion is missing. The sample lists 65,000 to 70,000 clones, roughly nine tenths occurring once. Sequencing was performed on PBMCs. The source is a man younger than 35 in good health and CMV-seronegative. The CDR3 runs from the conserved cysteine through the conserved F or W. Each record gives: J gene, clone size, V gene, D gene, CDR3 protein, CDR3 DNA. A D gene is named only where the DNA matches it firmly. Only part of the rows carry a size: once, few, many, or a class if the clone is expanded.

>TRBJ2-1|NA|TRBV9|TRBD2
CASSVQGLPYNEQFF
TGTGCCAGCAGCGTACAGGGACTACCCTACAATGAGCAGTTCTTC
>TRBJ2-7|NA|TRBV19|NA
CASSIFGSRLSYEQYF
TGTGCCAGTAGTATATTTGGGAGCAGGCTCTCCTACGAGCAGTACTTC
>TRBJ1-5|NA|TRBV7-2|NA
CASSVQSGTPNQPQHF
TGTGCCAGCAGTGTCCAATCTGGCACCCCAAATCAGCCCCAGCATTTT
>TRBJ2-2|NA|TRBV7-3|TRBD2
CASSFTSGRSTGELFF
TGTGCCAGCAGCTTTACTAGCGGGAGGTCCACCGGGGAGCTGTTTTTT
>TRBJ1-1|NA|TRBV19|TRBD1
CASSYRGSEAFF
TGTGCCAGTAGTTACAGGGGGTCTGAAGCTTTCTTT
>TRBJ2-2|NA|TRBV4-3|TRBD2
CASMPSGNTGELFF
TGCGCCAGCATGCCTAGCGGGAACACCGGGGAGCTGTTTTTT
>TRBJ1-4|once|TRBV28|TRBD1
CASSLAGQGEKLFF
TGTGCCAGCAGTTTAGCGGGACAGGGTGAAAAACTGTTTTTT
>TRBJ2-5|NA|TRBV28|NA
CASSLWEGQETQYF
TGTGCCAGCAGTTTATGGGAGGGCCAAGAGACCCAGTACTTC
>TRBJ2-1|NA|TRBV5-1|NA
CASSLGGATYNEQFF
TGCGCCAGCAGCTTAGGCGGCGCTACCTACAATGAGCAGTTCTTC
>TRBJ2-4|NA|TRBV5-1|NA
CASSLEGGAKNIQYF
TGCGCCAGCAGCTTGGAGGGGGGGGCCAAAAACATTCAGTACTTC
>TRBJ2-2|NA|TRBV6-4|TRBD2
CASSAGLAGDWEELFF
TGTGCCAGCAGCGCGGGACTAGCGGGAGATTGGGAGGAGCTGTTTTTT
>TRBJ1-4|NA|TRBV13|NA
CASRGADEKLFF
TGTGCCAGCAGGGGGGCTGATGAAAAACTGTTTTTT
>TRBJ2-3|NA|TRBV4-3|NA
CASSQDSGIRGDTQYF
TGCGCCAGCAGCCAAGATTCGGGCATTAGGGGAGATACGCAGTATTTT
>TRBJ1-2|NA|TRBV5-4|NA
CASSSQAAYGYTF
TGTGCCAGCAGCTCGCAGGCCGCCTATGGCTACACCTTC
>TRBJ2-1|NA|TRBV5-4|NA
CASTLGFEQFF
TGTGCCAGCACACTAGGCTTTGAGCAGTTCTTC
>TRBJ1-1|NA|TRBV11-2|TRBD1
CASSEQGANTEAFF
TGTGCCAGCAGCGAACAGGGGGCGAACACTGAAGCTTTCTTT
>TRBJ1-2|NA|TRBV6-5|NA
CASSLQGSAYGYTF
TGTGCCAGCAGCCTACAGGGAAGCGCCTATGGCTACACCTTC
>TRBJ2-2|NA|TRBV4-1|TRBD1
CASSQAVGTGWTTGELFF
TGCGCCAGCAGCCAAGCAGTAGGGACAGGGTGGACCACCGGGGAGCTGTTTTTT
>TRBJ1-1|once|TRBV5-6|NA
CASTQGWNTEAFF
TGTGCCAGCACCCAGGGGTGGAACACTGAAGCTTTCTTT
>TRBJ1-1|NA|TRBV9|TRBD1
CASSVGLRQGANEAFF
TGTGCCAGCAGCGTAGGCCTTCGTCAGGGGGCGAATGAAGCTTTCTTT
>TRBJ1-2|NA|TRBV25-1|NA
CASSEYGGKDGYTF
TGTGCCAGCAGTGAATACGGAGGGAAGGATGGCTACACCTTC
>TRBJ2-7|NA|TRBV5-1|TRBD1
CASSLTGGRGLTF
TGCGCCAGCAGCCTAACAGGGGGAAGGGGGCTAACCTTC
>TRBJ2-1|NA|TRBV28|NA
CASRDIEQFF
TGTGCCAGCAGGGACATCGAGCAGTTCTTC
>TRBJ2-5|NA|TRBV27|TRBD1
CASSIQGAETQYF
TGTGCCAGCAGCATACAGGGGGCTGAGACCCAGTACTTC
>TRBJ2-4|NA|TRBV27|TRBD2
CASSWTSGTKNIQYF
TGTGCCAGCAGTTGGACTAGCGGGACTAAAAACATTCAGTACTTC
>TRBJ1-1|NA|TRBV27|NA
CASGKGGGNTEAFF
TGTGCCAGCGGAAAAGGGGGGGGGAACACTGAAGCTTTCTTT
>TRBJ2-1|NA|TRBV7-3|TRBD2
CASSSAAGGASEQFF
TGTGCCAGCAGCTCAGCGGCGGGAGGCGCAAGTGAGCAGTTCTTC
>TRBJ2-1|NA|TRBV6-4|NA
CASSDSAGEQFF
TGTGCCAGCAGTGACTCAGCGGGTGAGCAGTTCTTC
>TRBJ2-5|NA|TRBV7-3|TRBD2
CASSSPTSSTVGTQYF
TGTGCCAGCAGCTCGCCGACTAGCTCCACTGTTGGGACCCAGTACTTC
>TRBJ2-3|NA|TRBV10-3|TRBD1
CAISAGTGGPFGTDTQYF
TGTGCCATCAGTGCCGGGACAGGGGGGCCCTTCGGCACAGATACGCAGTATTTT